The entry that follows covers one TCR beta chain sequence. Sequencing was performed with immunoSEQ multiplex PCR; in TCRdb, only in-frame clones are kept and a portion is missing. The data contain about 100,000 clones, over 80% of them singletons. The data originate from a study of T cell changes during pregnancy in multiple sclerosis. CDR3 length equals 14 residues. Trimming stripped 5 bases from V and 3 bases from J, with 14 bases between. CDR1 and CDR2 (germline): MNHEY, SVGAGI. The receptor was isolated from a female donor with multiple sclerosis, enrolled in a pregnancy study. The specimen comprised peripheral blood, sampled after pregnancy. This chain connects TRBV6-5 to TRBJ2-7, with D perhaps matching TRBD1 (6 bases). The CDR3 spells CASSPQGNYYEQYF. DNA for the CDR3: TGTGCCAGCAGTCCCCAGGGGAACTACTACGAGCAGTACTTC.